This T cell receptor beta chain was documented in a study of T cells in Graves' hyperthyroidism and ophthalmopathy. This clonotype was counted ten times or more. The CDR3 regions of TCR beta were amplified from RNA transcripts. TCR CDR3 underwent first-round RT-PCR with the HTBI primer set. One entry per CDR3 protein, called by TCRdb with MiXCR from the multiplex PCR reads. The data show 350,000 to 400,000 distinct CDR3 sequences, about 15% seen once. Germline V gene sequence: CDR1 MDHEN, CDR2 SYDVKM. V trimming: 4 bases; J trimming: 0 bases; junction bases outside the gene matches: 10. The CDR3 length is 19 residues.

The source of this sequence is a woman in her 30s with Graves' hyperthyroidism. The V gene is TRBV28, the J gene TRBJ2-5, with TRBD2 identical over 14 bases. Specimen: blood. CDR3 residues: CASSSGLAGGLTYQETQYF. The CDR3 DNA is TGTGCCAGCAGTTCCGGACTAGCGGGAGGCCTTACGTACCAAGAGACCCAGTACTTC.